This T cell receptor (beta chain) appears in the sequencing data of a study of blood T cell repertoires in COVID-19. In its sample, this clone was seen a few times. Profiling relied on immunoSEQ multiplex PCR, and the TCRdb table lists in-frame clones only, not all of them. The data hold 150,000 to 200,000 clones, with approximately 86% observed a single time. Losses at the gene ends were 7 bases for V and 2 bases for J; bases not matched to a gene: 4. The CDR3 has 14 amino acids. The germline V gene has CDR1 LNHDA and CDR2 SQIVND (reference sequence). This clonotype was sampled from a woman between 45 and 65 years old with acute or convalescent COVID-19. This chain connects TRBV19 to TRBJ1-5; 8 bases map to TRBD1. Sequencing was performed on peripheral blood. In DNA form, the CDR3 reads TGTGCCAGTAATCCGGGACAGGGCAATCAGCCCCAGCATTTT. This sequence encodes CASNPGQGNQPQHF.